The 30 T cell receptor beta chains below were found in one sample sequenced in a study of blood T cell repertoires in COVID-19. This table comes from immunoSEQ multiplex PCR, and its TCRdb copy is limited to in-frame clones, with some not included. This table holds about 120,000 clones, over 60% found once. Sequencing was performed on peripheral blood. The receptors were sampled from an elderly woman with acute or convalescent COVID-19.

The chain has TRBV20-1 and TRBJ2-1; TRBD1 aligns across 8 bases. CDR3 length: 11 residues. V shed 5 bases and J 10 bases; nucleotides not matched to a gene: 4. CDR1 and CDR2 from the germline V gene are DFQATT and SNEGSKA (reference sequence). CDR3 sequence: CSAWDRLEQFF. DNA for the CDR3: TGCAGTGCTTGGGACAGGTTGGAGCAGTTCTTC.

The chain carries TRBV7-2 and TRBJ1-6; 10 bases are a match to TRBD1. Trimming cost V 4 bases and J 9 bases; bases outside gene matches: 3. The CDR3 has 14 residues. Germline V gives CDR1 SGHTA, CDR2 FQGNSA. CDR3 bases: TGTGCCAGCAGCTCCGACAGGGGGCTTTCACCCCTCCACTTT. It yields the protein CASSSDRGLSPLHF.

This clone was counted a single time. The rearrangement links TRBV5-1 to TRBJ1-1, with D possibly TRBD1 on 6 matching bases. The CDR3 sequence is 16 residues long. Trimming stripped 4 bases from V and 1 base from J, with 17 bases between. The germline V gene encodes CDR1 SGHRS and CDR2 YFSETQ. The CDR3 is CASSGTSGDPNTEAFF. CDR3 sequence (DNA): TGCGCCAGCAGCGGGACCTCAGGGGACCCGAACACTGAAGCTTTCTTT.

The chain is built from TRBV7-9 and TRBJ2-1; D is possibly TRBD2 (5 bases). The ends were cut back, 4 bases at V and 6 bases at J, with 10 bases in the middle. The germline gives CDR1 SEHNR, CDR2 FQNEAQ (reference sequence). The CDR3 covers 13 residues. CDR3 sequence reads: CASSSAAPNEQFF. Here the CDR3 DNA reads TGTGCCAGCAGCTCAGCGGCCCCCAATGAGCAGTTCTTC.

This sequence joins TRBV6-5 and TRBJ1-2, with D perhaps matching TRBD1 (6 bases). CDR1 is MNHEY, CDR2 SVGAGI, per germline. The CDR3 runs to 14 residues. The V end was cut by 6 bases, the J end by 3 bases, with 14 bases between. CDR3 residues: CASSKAQGHYGYTF. The CDR3 DNA reads TGTGCCAGCAGCAAAGCACAGGGTCACTATGGCTACACCTTC.

The chain couples TRBV12-3 or TRBV12-4 to TRBJ1-2; D might be TRBD1 (6 bases). V was shortened by 4 bases and J by 4 bases, with 10 bases between the two germline ends. This CDR3 contains 13 residues. CDR3 residues: CASSYRVGYGYTF. In DNA, the CDR3 is TGTGCCAGCAGTTACAGGGTCGGCTATGGCTACACCTTC.

The rearrangement joins TRBV19 to TRBJ2-7; 7 bases line up with TRBD1. There are 13 residues in the CDR3. With 5 bases clipped from V and 3 bases from J, the junction kept 4 bases outside the gene matches. The germline V gene has CDR1 LNHDA and CDR2 SQIVND (reference sequence). CDR3 coding DNA: TGTGCCAGTAGTCTCACAGGGGTCTACGAGCAGTACTTC. Its translation: CASSLTGVYEQYF.

The V call is TRBV30, the J call TRBJ1-2; 8 bases are a match to TRBD1. From germline, CDR1 is GTSNPN and CDR2 SVGIG (reference sequence). The CDR3 has 15 amino acids. Unmatched junction bases numbered 15, after V lost 4 bases and J lost 8 bases. The CDR3 region is CAWTPKSTRGRGYTF. The CDR3 region has the DNA TGTGCCTGGACCCCGAAATCAACCAGGGGGCGCGGCTACACCTTC.

The genes are TRBV15 and TRBJ2-1; TRBD1 matches 9 bases. The CDR3 is 18 amino acids. J gave up 5 bases and V 0 bases, and 11 bases lay outside the gene matches. CDR1 is LNHNV, CDR2 YYDKDF, per germline (reference sequence). As DNA, the CDR3 is TGTGCCACCAGCAGAGATCTCATGGCACAGGGGGCCAACAATGAGCAGTTCTTC. This sequence encodes CATSRDLMAQGANNEQFF.

V usage is TRBV12-3 or TRBV12-4 and J usage is TRBJ2-7, with D unresolved. The CDR3 length is 12 residues. Trimming took 3 bases from V and 2 from J, leaving 5 bases between them. Here the CDR3 reads CASSFVPYEQYF. CDR3 sequence (DNA): TGTGCCAGCAGTTTCGTTCCCTACGAGCAGTACTTC.

This chain connects TRBV6-5 to TRBJ2-3, with unresolved D. Trimming shortened V by 6 bases and J by 0 bases, and 10 bases separated the two germline ends. Germline CDR1 is MNHEY and CDR2 is SVGAGI. The CDR3 consists of 14 residues. The CDR3 DNA sequence: TGTGCCAGCAGGTCACTGTATAGCACAGATACGCAGTATTTT. It is translated as CASRSLYSTDTQYF.

V and J are TRBV9 and TRBJ2-2; TRBD1 agrees at 11 bases. The germline gives CDR1 SGDLS, CDR2 YYNGEE. The CDR3 has 15 residues. J gave up 6 bases and V 4 bases, and 5 bases lay outside the gene matches. The CDR3 DNA reads TGTGCCAGCAGCTCAATGGGACAGGGGGCCGGGGAGCTGTTTTTT. Its protein is CASSSMGQGAGELFF.

The chain joins TRBV27 to TRBJ1-4, with 7 bases that match TRBD1. Germline V gives CDR1 MNHEY, CDR2 SMNVEV (reference sequence). This CDR3 spans 15 amino acids. The J segment lost 1 base and the V segment lost 6 bases, leaving 5 bases of the junction unmatched. CDR3 DNA: TGTGCCAGCAGAAAGCGACAGGGAACTAATGAAAAACTGTTTTTT. Its translation: CASRKRQGTNEKLFF. The full variable domain, completed using reference TRBV27 and TRBJ1-4, is EAQVTQNPRYLITVTGKKLTVTCSQNMNHEYMSWYRQDPGLGLRQIYYSMNVEVTDKGDVPEGYKVSRKEKRNFPLILESPSPNQTSLYFCASRKRQGTNEKLFFGSGTQLSVL.

The V call is TRBV2, the J call TRBJ1-3; D gene ambiguous. Between the trimmed V and J ends, which lost 8 bases and 2 bases, there was a span of 16 bases. The CDR3 contains 15 residues. Per the germline V gene, CDR1 is SNHLY and CDR2 is FYNNEI. The CDR3 here is CASAPTRWTGNTIYF. The CDR3 bases are TGTGCCAGCGCGCCCACTAGATGGACTGGAAACACCATATATTTT.

The chain is built from TRBV28 and TRBJ2-7; D ambiguous. Trimming stripped 1 base from V and 4 bases from J, with 8 bases between. CDR1 and CDR2 from the germline V gene are MDHEN and SYDVKM. This CDR3 has 13 residues. The CDR3 DNA sequence: TGTGCCAGCAGTTTATCAGGCGCATACGAGCAGTACTTC. Amino acid sequence: CASSLSGAYEQYF.

The chain joins TRBV7-9 to TRBJ1-1; possible D gene TRBD1, 6 bases. CDR1 and CDR2 from the germline V gene are SEHNR and FQNEAQ (reference sequence). V lost 3 bases and J 2 bases, leaving 7 bases between the germline ends. This CDR3 has 13 residues. The CDR3 loop is CASSLGQNTEAFF. DNA of the CDR3: TGTGCCAGCAGCTTGGGACAAAACACTGAAGCTTTCTTT.

The gene calls are TRBV11-2 and TRBJ2-1; TRBD2 matches at 11 bases. This CDR3 has 19 residues. Germline CDR1 is SGHAT and CDR2 is FQNNGV. Trimming at V came to 1 base and at J to 0 bases, leaving 8 bases not matched to a gene. The CDR3, as DNA: TGTGCCAGCAGCTTAGGTGGGACTAGCGGTTCAAGCTCCTACAATGAGCAGTTCTTC. Its translation: CASSLGGTSGSSSYNEQFF.

V and J are TRBV30 and TRBJ1-1, with TRBD1 identical over 10 bases. Per germline, CDR1 GTSNPN and CDR2 SVGIG (reference sequence). The CDR3 contains 13 residues. Unmatched junction bases numbered 6, after V lost 8 bases and J lost 3 bases. The CDR3, as DNA: TGTGCCGGCCGACAGGGGGCGGACACTGAAGCTTTCTTT. Protein: CAGRQGADTEAFF.

The rearrangement links TRBV2 to TRBJ1-2, with 8 bases aligning to TRBD1. Germline CDR1 and CDR2: SNHLY and FYNNEI. V was clipped by 1 base and J by 8 bases; unmatched bases: 6. The CDR3 is made up of 14 amino acids. CDR3 residues: CASSEDRGILGYTF. The CDR3, as DNA: TGTGCCAGCAGTGAAGACAGGGGGATTTTGGGCTACACCTTC. Filled out from reference TRBV2 and TRBJ1-2, the complete variable domain reads EPEVTQTPSHQVTQMGQEVILRCVPISNHLYFYWYRQILGQKVEFLVSFYNNEISEKSEIFDDQFSVERPDGSNFTLKIRSTKLEDSAMYFCASSEDRGILGYTFGSGTRLTVV.

The V and J genes are TRBV30 and TRBJ1-1; TRBD1 agrees at 7 bases. Germline assignment: CDR1 GTSNPN and CDR2 SVGIG (reference sequence). V lost 3 bases, J lost 11 bases, and 6 bases stayed unmatched. The CDR3 runs to 11 residues. CDR3 in amino acids: CAWRGQGEAFF. In DNA, the CDR3 is TGTGCCTGGAGGGGGCAGGGGGAGGCTTTCTTT.

The chain couples TRBV19 to TRBJ2-6; possible D gene TRBD2, 6 bases. Trimming removed 3 bases at V and 2 bases at J, with 14 bases between. The germline V gene encodes CDR1 LNHDA and CDR2 SQIVND (reference sequence). The CDR3 has 17 amino acids. The CDR3, as DNA: TGTGCCAGTAGTATGGGGCGGGGTCCCCCTGGGGCCAACGTCCTGACTTTC. Translated: CASSMGRGPPGANVLTF.

V is TRBV5-8 and J is TRBJ2-3; D is ambiguous. The germline gives CDR1 SGHTS, CDR2 YDEGEE. CDR3 length: 15 amino acids. V was clipped by 0 bases and J by 2 bases, with 10 bases between them. This CDR3 reads CASSLAPGPTDTQYF. The CDR3 DNA reads as TGTGCCAGCAGCTTGGCCCCAGGTCCCACAGATACGCAGTATTTT.

The chain joins TRBV7-2 to TRBJ2-2; 8 bases line up with TRBD1. The CDR3 contains 15 residues. The germline CDR1 and CDR2 sequences are SGHTA and FQGNSA. V lost 5 bases and J lost 8; bases outside the gene matches: 10. CDR3 bases: TGTGCCAGCAGCCTCAGGACAGGGTTGAAGGGGGAGCTGTTTTTT. This sequence encodes CASSLRTGLKGELFF.

This chain uses TRBV2 with TRBJ1-1, with D perhaps TRBD1 (5 bases). The CDR3 sequence is 15 residues long. The germline V gene has CDR1 SNHLY and CDR2 FYNNEI. V was shortened by 2 bases and J by 8 bases, with 18 bases between the two germline ends. The CDR3 bases are TGTGCCAGCAGTGAACTACAGGAGCCAACCTCCGAAGCTTTCTTT. This translates into CASSELQEPTSEAFF.

The chain is built from TRBV15 and TRBJ1-1, with D possibly TRBD1 on 6 matching bases. Germline V gene lookup returns CDR1 LNHNV and CDR2 YYDKDF (reference sequence). The CDR3 runs 15 residues. V shed 5 bases and J shed 0 bases, with 13 bases lying between them. The CDR3 loop reads CATSGPGHMNTEAFF. CDR3 in DNA: TGTGCCACCAGCGGACCGGGACACATGAACACTGAAGCTTTCTTT.

CDR3 DNA sequence: TGTGCCAGCAGCACCCGGGAATATACCCACGAGCAGTACTTC. It translates to CASSTREYTHEQYF. The rearrangement uses TRBV5-5 and TRBJ2-7, with a weak D call TRBD2 (5 bases). Germline V gene sequence: CDR1 SGHKS, CDR2 YYEKEE (reference sequence). CDR3 length: 14 residues. V shed 4 bases and J shed 5 bases, with 16 bases lying between them.

V is TRBV19 and J is TRBJ1-1; no clear D gene. Trimming removed 1 base at V and 0 bases at J, with 9 bases between. CDR3 length equals 15 residues. CDR1 and CDR2 from the germline V gene are LNHDA and SQIVND (reference sequence). The CDR3 here is CASSIVGIMNTEAFF. The CDR3 DNA follows: TGTGCCAGTAGTATAGTCGGGATCATGAACACTGAAGCTTTCTTT.

The chain employs TRBV7-9 and TRBJ2-1; 10 positions match TRBD2. CDR3 length equals 15 residues. V lost 5 bases, J lost 2 bases, and 3 bases stayed unmatched. From germline, CDR1 is SEHNR and CDR2 FQNEAQ (reference sequence). Here the CDR3 reads CASSALAGTYNEQFF. The CDR3 region has the DNA TGTGCCAGCAGCGCACTAGCGGGAACCTACAATGAGCAGTTCTTC. Supplemented by reference TRBV7-9 and TRBJ2-1, the full variable domain reads DTGVSQNPRHKITKRGQNVTFRCDPISEHNRLYWYRQTLGQGPEFLTYFQNEAQLEKSRLLSDRFSAERPKGSFSTLEIQRTEQGDSAMYLCASSALAGTYNEQFFGPGTRLTVL.

Points on this clone: This sample includes further DNA sequences coding for the same CDR3. V and J are TRBV6-5 and TRBJ1-1; D possibly corresponds to TRBD1 (5 bases). CDR1 MNHEY and CDR2 SVGAGI come from the germline V gene. Trimming pared 0 bases from V and 0 bases from J, leaving 11 bases between. This CDR3 spans 16 amino acids. As DNA, the CDR3 is TGTGCCAGCAGTTACTCAGGGGAAGGCATGAACACTGAAGCTTTCTTT. Protein product: CASSYSGEGMNTEAFF.

The chain uses TRBV6-1 and TRBJ1-6; the D is unclear. Germline-derived CDR1 and CDR2 are MNHNS and SASEGT. Trimming took 4 bases from V and 10 from J, leaving 20 bases between them. This CDR3 has 16 amino acids. CDR3 in amino acids: CASSVPSYAIGSPLHF. As DNA, the CDR3 is TGTGCCAGCAGTGTCCCCTCATACGCGATCGGGTCACCCCTCCACTTT.